The T cell receptor (beta chain) described here comes from a study of blood T cell repertoires in COVID-19 (dated by TCRdb to 2020 to 2021). Study-wide context: The collaborator samples originated in the United States, Italy and Spain and spanned the acute and convalescent phases of COVID-19. The prospective study material was composed of cDNA or gDNA derived from T cells, B-cell-depleted T cells, or PBMCs. Deeply sampled blood TCRbeta repertoires from subjects exposed to, actively infected with, or recovered from COVID-19 were included in the dataset. The repertoires were released in a freely available public database intended as a resource for research on the immune response to SARS-CoV-2. Samples came from the ongoing ImmuneRACE study (first 160 participants) plus 1,254 subjects from 6 global collaborators. HLA class I and class II types, where available, came from metadata supplied by the sample provider rather than from assay-based typing. Nearly every sample came with metadata listing a de-identified subject ID, COVID-19 status, age in years and sex.

Each collaborating institution followed its own protocols to collect whole blood in K2EDTA tubes. Collaborator samples were shipped for TCRbeta analysis as frozen whole blood, isolated PBMCs, or DNA extracted from either sample type. The paper as a whole reports these results and caveats: The amount of clinical and demographic metadata varied by source and participant and was provided uncurated.

TCRbeta CDR3 regions were amplified from genomic DNA using the immunoSEQ Assay, a bias-controlled multiplex PCR. The paper's data handling went like this. Nucleated cell counts per sample were estimated from amplification of reference gene primers within the assay. To quantify the absolute abundance of each unique TCRbeta CDR3 rearrangement, sequence reads were collapsed and filtered. For each sample, productive Simpson clonality was calculated as the square root of Simpson's diversity index over productive rearrangements. TCRdb limited this immuneACCESS table to in-frame rearrangements with V and J called. A share of clones is missing; checked studies link under half to unresolved V genes, and the rest is unexplained. The V and J calls and clone size were taken over from that table, and D and trimming were inferred from the DNA. This sample lists under 200,000 clones; about 85% were detected once. 2.1% of the sample is held by the ten biggest clonotypes.

This clone appeared once. Which antigen it targets is not known. Per-base quality was not reported, and no clone a single base away is much larger than it. CDR1 is given as MGHRA and CDR2 as YSYEKL, both from the germline V gene. Measured from the cysteine to the phenylalanine, the CDR3 is 15 residues long. Left in the record is the CDR3 DNA by itself, 45 bases read in frame from the first base. The germline ends are 14 bases apart after V is trimmed by 4 bases and J by 5 bases. Input material: peripheral blood. The TCR was taken from a man aged 70-80 years with active or convalescent COVID-19. Recombination linked TRBV4-1 to TRBJ2-2; the D gene may be TRBD1 or TRBD2, since each aligns over 5 bases. In nucleotide form, the sequence is TGCGCCAGCAGCCGAGAGGGGCAGGTGACCGGGGAGCTGTTTTTT. Its translation is CASSREGQVTGELFF.